A selection of T cell receptor beta chains follows, all from one sample in a study of CD8+ T cells in alopecia areata. Produced via immunoSEQ multiplex PCR; TCRdb's table is partial and in-frame only. This sample has 200,000 to 250,000 clones, with around 65% found just once. The specimen comprised CD4+ T cells sorted from blood, sampled at week 44, from a patient treated with tofacitinib. The receptors here all came from a human donor with alopecia areata. Both conserved end residues are part of each CDR3. Fields, in order: D gene, J gene, V gene, clone size, CDR3 protein, CDR3 DNA. A D gene is named only where the DNA matches it firmly. Some rows have no size entry. The others give once, few or many, or a class for an expanded clone.

D gene: NA; J gene: TRBJ1-1; V gene: TRBV29-1; clone size: NA; CDR3 protein: CSVVEVGNTEAFF; CDR3 DNA: TGCAGCGTTGTGGAGGTAGGGAACACTGAAGCTTTCTTT
D gene: TRBD1; J gene: TRBJ2-7; V gene: TRBV29-1; clone size: NA; CDR3 protein: CSVGATGATREQYF; CDR3 DNA: TGCAGCGTTGGGGCGACAGGGGCAACGAGAGAGCAGTACTTC
D gene: NA; J gene: TRBJ2-4; V gene: TRBV2; clone size: NA; CDR3 protein: CASSEQGYGKNIQYF; CDR3 DNA: TGTGCCAGCAGCGAACAGGGCTACGGCAAAAACATTCAGTACTTC
D gene: NA; J gene: TRBJ1-3; V gene: TRBV30; clone size: NA; CDR3 protein: CAWRRDRHSGNTIYF; CDR3 DNA: TGTGCCTGGAGACGAGACAGGCACTCTGGAAACACCATATATTTT
D gene: NA; J gene: TRBJ2-7; V gene: TRBV6-6; clone size: NA; CDR3 protein: CASSPRTYEQYF; CDR3 DNA: TGTGCCAGCAGCCCTCGGACCTACGAGCAGTACTTC
D gene: NA; J gene: TRBJ2-2; V gene: TRBV30; clone size: NA; CDR3 protein: CAWSVMVSGELFF; CDR3 DNA: TGTGCCTGGAGTGTAATGGTTTCCGGGGAGCTGTTTTTT
D gene: NA; J gene: TRBJ1-5; V gene: TRBV30; clone size: NA; CDR3 protein: CAWSEQYNQPQHF; CDR3 DNA: TGTGCCTGGAGTGAGCAGTACAATCAGCCCCAGCATTTT
D gene: NA; J gene: TRBJ1-1; V gene: TRBV15; clone size: NA; CDR3 protein: CATSARLGANTEAFF; CDR3 DNA: TGTGCCACCAGCGCGAGACTGGGGGCTAACACTGAAGCTTTCTTT
D gene: NA; J gene: TRBJ2-2; V gene: TRBV29-1; clone size: NA; CDR3 protein: CSGSSGTGELFF; CDR3 DNA: TGCAGCGGAAGTTCAGGCACCGGGGAGCTGTTTTTT
D gene: NA; J gene: TRBJ1-1; V gene: TRBV30; clone size: NA; CDR3 protein: CAWSVTTANTEAFF; CDR3 DNA: TGTGCCTGGAGTGTAACGACGGCGAACACTGAAGCTTTCTTT
D gene: NA; J gene: TRBJ2-3; V gene: TRBV30; clone size: NA; CDR3 protein: CAWRKGQFGGNTQYF; CDR3 DNA: TGTGCCTGGAGAAAAGGACAGTTTGGTGGAAATACGCAGTATTTT
D gene: NA; J gene: TRBJ1-1; V gene: TRBV29-1; clone size: NA; CDR3 protein: CSVEVWGTEAFF; CDR3 DNA: TGCAGCGTTGAAGTTTGGGGGACTGAAGCTTTCTTT
D gene: NA; J gene: TRBJ2-7; V gene: TRBV7-2; clone size: NA; CDR3 protein: CASSLTPYEQYF; CDR3 DNA: TGTGCCAGCAGCTTAACCCCCTACGAGCAGTACTTC
D gene: NA; J gene: TRBJ1-1; V gene: TRBV29-1; clone size: NA; CDR3 protein: CSVAMRQGTEAFF; CDR3 DNA: TGCAGCGTGGCTATGAGGCAGGGAACTGAAGCTTTCTTT
D gene: TRBD2; J gene: TRBJ2-2; V gene: TRBV2; clone size: NA; CDR3 protein: CASRYGGTTGELFF; CDR3 DNA: TGTGCCAGCAGATACGGGGGGACCACCGGGGAGCTGTTTTTT
D gene: NA; J gene: TRBJ1-1; V gene: TRBV10-3; clone size: NA; CDR3 protein: CAISDGGTEAFF; CDR3 DNA: TGTGCCATCAGTGACGGGGGGACTGAAGCTTTCTTT
D gene: NA; J gene: TRBJ2-1; V gene: TRBV30; clone size: NA; CDR3 protein: CAWSPRTPFEQFF; CDR3 DNA: TGTGCCTGGAGCCCCCGGACTCCCTTTGAGCAGTTCTTC
D gene: NA; J gene: TRBJ1-1; V gene: TRBV4-3; clone size: once; CDR3 protein: CASSQVSATEAFF; CDR3 DNA: TGCGCCAGCAGCCAAGTGAGTGCCACTGAAGCTTTCTTT
D gene: NA; J gene: TRBJ1-6; V gene: TRBV7-9; clone size: NA; CDR3 protein: CASSSTGYNSPLHF; CDR3 DNA: TGTGCCAGCAGTTCGACAGGTTATAATTCACCCCTCCACTTT
D gene: TRBD2; J gene: TRBJ2-4; V gene: TRBV7-2; clone size: few; CDR3 protein: CASSLAGGRGYF; CDR3 DNA: TGTGCCAGCAGCTTAGCCGGCGGGAGGGGGTACTTC
D gene: NA; J gene: TRBJ1-1; V gene: TRBV2; clone size: NA; CDR3 protein: CASSKSRGSTEEAFF; CDR3 DNA: TGTGCCAGCAGTAAAAGTAGAGGGTCCACGGAAGAGGCTTTCTTT
D gene: NA; J gene: TRBJ1-6; V gene: TRBV4-3; clone size: NA; CDR3 protein: CASSQETRTPLHF; CDR3 DNA: TGCGCCAGCAGCCAAGAAACACGAACACCCCTCCACTTT
D gene: NA; J gene: TRBJ1-5; V gene: TRBV4-1; clone size: NA; CDR3 protein: CASSQTGLEPQHF; CDR3 DNA: TGCGCCAGCAGCCAAACAGGGTTGGAGCCCCAGCATTTT
D gene: NA; J gene: TRBJ1-2; V gene: TRBV29-1; clone size: NA; CDR3 protein: CSVKATTDYGYTF; CDR3 DNA: TGCAGCGTTAAAGCCACTACGGACTATGGCTACACCTTC
D gene: NA; J gene: TRBJ1-5; V gene: TRBV29-1; clone size: NA; CDR3 protein: CSVVTGPNQPQHF; CDR3 DNA: TGCAGCGTTGTGACAGGACCCAATCAGCCCCAGCATTTT
D gene: NA; J gene: TRBJ1-2; V gene: TRBV29-1; clone size: NA; CDR3 protein: CSVRNGHADYGYTF; CDR3 DNA: TGCAGCGTCCGGAACGGCCACGCGGACTATGGCTACACCTTC
D gene: NA; J gene: TRBJ1-4; V gene: TRBV7-8; clone size: NA; CDR3 protein: CASSPRGRAEKLFF; CDR3 DNA: TGTGCCAGCAGCCCTAGAGGGCGGGCGGAAAAACTGTTTTTT
D gene: NA; J gene: TRBJ2-2; V gene: TRBV5-1; clone size: NA; CDR3 protein: CASNDPGALTGELFF; CDR3 DNA: TGCGCCAGTAACGACCCCGGCGCCCTAACCGGGGAGCTGTTTTTT
D gene: TRBD1; J gene: TRBJ1-5; V gene: TRBV5-1; clone size: NA; CDR3 protein: CASSVGTGQCQPQHF; CDR3 DNA: TGCGCCAGCAGCGTCGGGACAGGGCAGTGTCAGCCCCAGCATTTT
D gene: TRBD1; J gene: TRBJ1-2; V gene: TRBV7-9; clone size: once; CDR3 protein: CASSLGPTGGKDGYTF; CDR3 DNA: TGTGCCAGCAGCTTAGGCCCGACAGGGGGCAAAGATGGCTACACCTTC
D gene: TRBD1; J gene: TRBJ2-2; V gene: TRBV2; clone size: NA; CDR3 protein: CASGGQGAGTGELFF; CDR3 DNA: TGTGCCAGCGGTGGACAGGGGGCGGGCACCGGGGAGCTGTTTTTT
D gene: NA; J gene: TRBJ2-7; V gene: TRBV29-1; clone size: NA; CDR3 protein: CSVTRPGPAEQYF; CDR3 DNA: TGCAGCGTTACCCGCCCGGGACCGGCAGAGCAGTACTTC
D gene: TRBD1; J gene: TRBJ1-1; V gene: TRBV10-3; clone size: NA; CDR3 protein: CAIAGALGQGGTEAFF; CDR3 DNA: TGTGCCATCGCGGGGGCACTGGGACAGGGAGGAACTGAAGCTTTCTTT
D gene: TRBD1; J gene: TRBJ2-3; V gene: TRBV5-1; clone size: NA; CDR3 protein: CASSDRGALDTQYF; CDR3 DNA: TGCGCCAGCAGTGACAGGGGGGCTTTGGATACGCAGTATTTT
D gene: NA; J gene: TRBJ1-1; V gene: TRBV29-1; clone size: NA; CDR3 protein: CSVESRAPNTEAFF; CDR3 DNA: TGCAGCGTTGAAAGTCGCGCCCCGAACACTGAAGCTTTCTTT
D gene: NA; J gene: TRBJ1-2; V gene: TRBV5-1; clone size: NA; CDR3 protein: CASSFGTGENYGYTF; CDR3 DNA: TGCGCCAGCAGCTTCGGGACGGGAGAAAACTATGGCTACACCTTC
D gene: TRBD1; J gene: TRBJ1-5; V gene: TRBV5-8; clone size: NA; CDR3 protein: CASSRGQTINQPQHF; CDR3 DNA: TGTGCCAGCAGCCGGGGACAGACAATCAATCAGCCCCAGCATTTT
D gene: TRBD1; J gene: TRBJ2-3; V gene: TRBV19; clone size: once; CDR3 protein: CASSRGQGRSGTDTQYF; CDR3 DNA: TGTGCCAGTAGTAGGGGACAGGGGAGATCGGGCACAGATACGCAGTATTTT
D gene: NA; J gene: TRBJ1-3; V gene: TRBV14; clone size: few; CDR3 protein: CASSRGPDTIYF; CDR3 DNA: TGTGCCAGCAGCCGGGGTCCGGACACCATATATTTT
D gene: NA; J gene: TRBJ2-2; V gene: TRBV5-4; clone size: NA; CDR3 protein: CASSPGRTGELFF; CDR3 DNA: TGTGCCAGCAGCCCGGGACGGACCGGGGAGCTGTTTTTT
D gene: TRBD1; J gene: TRBJ1-5; V gene: TRBV11-2; clone size: few; CDR3 protein: CASSLTGNNQPQHF; CDR3 DNA: TGTGCCAGCAGCCTGACAGGGAACAATCAGCCCCAGCATTTT
D gene: TRBD1; J gene: TRBJ2-7; V gene: TRBV25-1; clone size: NA; CDR3 protein: CASSSTGTYEQYF; CDR3 DNA: TGTGCCAGCAGTTCGACAGGGACCTACGAGCAGTACTTC
D gene: NA; J gene: TRBJ1-2; V gene: TRBV5-1; clone size: NA; CDR3 protein: CASSLDNYGYTF; CDR3 DNA: TGCGCCAGCAGCCTCGACAACTATGGCTACACCTTC
D gene: NA; J gene: TRBJ2-4; V gene: TRBV2; clone size: NA; CDR3 protein: CASRGSLAKNIQYF; CDR3 DNA: TGTGCCAGCAGGGGATCGCTAGCCAAAAACATTCAGTACTTC
D gene: NA; J gene: TRBJ2-3; V gene: TRBV18; clone size: NA; CDR3 protein: CASSPIGDTQYF; CDR3 DNA: TGTGCCAGCTCACCGATCGGGGATACGCAGTATTTT
D gene: NA; J gene: TRBJ1-1; V gene: TRBV7-9; clone size: NA; CDR3 protein: CASSLVFPNGMNTEAFF; CDR3 DNA: TGTGCCAGCAGCTTAGTCTTCCCCAACGGCATGAACACTGAAGCTTTCTTT
D gene: NA; J gene: TRBJ1-2; V gene: TRBV6-6; clone size: NA; CDR3 protein: CASSYYGGREGYTF; CDR3 DNA: TGTGCCAGCAGTTACTATGGAGGAAGGGAGGGCTACACCTTC
D gene: NA; J gene: TRBJ2-2; V gene: TRBV11-2; clone size: NA; CDR3 protein: CASRTPGLGKTGELFF; CDR3 DNA: TGTGCCAGCAGGACCCCGGGACTCGGAAAGACCGGGGAGCTGTTTTTT
D gene: NA; J gene: TRBJ2-3; V gene: TRBV4-3; clone size: NA; CDR3 protein: CASSQGRGITDTQYF; CDR3 DNA: TGCGCCAGCAGCCAAGGGAGGGGGATCACAGATACGCAGTATTTT
D gene: TRBD2; J gene: TRBJ2-5; V gene: TRBV4-3; clone size: NA; CDR3 protein: CASSPSGGLQETQYF; CDR3 DNA: TGCGCCAGCAGCCCTAGCGGGGGGTTACAAGAGACCCAGTACTTC
D gene: NA; J gene: TRBJ1-2; V gene: TRBV30; clone size: once; CDR3 protein: CAWSDHHNYGYTF; CDR3 DNA: TGTGCCTGGAGTGATCATCACAACTATGGCTACACCTTC
D gene: NA; J gene: TRBJ2-5; V gene: TRBV12-5; clone size: few; CDR3 protein: CASSPQETQYF; CDR3 DNA: TGTGCTAGCTCCCCCCAAGAGACCCAGTACTTC
D gene: NA; J gene: TRBJ1-2; V gene: TRBV25-1; clone size: NA; CDR3 protein: CASSEPVGNYGYTF; CDR3 DNA: TGTGCCAGCAGTGAACCAGTGGGCAACTATGGCTACACCTTC
D gene: NA; J gene: TRBJ2-7; V gene: TRBV5-1; clone size: NA; CDR3 protein: CASSGDPPSSYEQYF; CDR3 DNA: TGCGCCAGCAGCGGGGACCCTCCAAGCTCCTACGAGCAGTACTTC
D gene: TRBD2; J gene: TRBJ2-7; V gene: TRBV11-2; clone size: NA; CDR3 protein: CASSLRTSYEQYF; CDR3 DNA: TGTGCCAGCAGCCTCCGGACTAGCTACGAGCAGTACTTC